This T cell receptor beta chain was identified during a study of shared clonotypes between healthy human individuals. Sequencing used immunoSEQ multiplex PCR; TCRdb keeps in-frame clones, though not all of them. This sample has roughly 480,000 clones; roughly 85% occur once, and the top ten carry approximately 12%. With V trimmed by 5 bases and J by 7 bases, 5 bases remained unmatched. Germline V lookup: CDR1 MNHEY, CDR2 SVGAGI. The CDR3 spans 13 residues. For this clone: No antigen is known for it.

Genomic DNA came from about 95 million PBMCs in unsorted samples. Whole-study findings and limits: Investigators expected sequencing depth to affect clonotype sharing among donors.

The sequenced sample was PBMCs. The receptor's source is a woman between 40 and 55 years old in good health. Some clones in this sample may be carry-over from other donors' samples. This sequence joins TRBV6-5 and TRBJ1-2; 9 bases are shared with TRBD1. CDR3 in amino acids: CASSGWDRAGYTF. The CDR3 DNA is TGTGCCAGCAGTGGATGGGACAGGGCTGGCTACACCTTC.